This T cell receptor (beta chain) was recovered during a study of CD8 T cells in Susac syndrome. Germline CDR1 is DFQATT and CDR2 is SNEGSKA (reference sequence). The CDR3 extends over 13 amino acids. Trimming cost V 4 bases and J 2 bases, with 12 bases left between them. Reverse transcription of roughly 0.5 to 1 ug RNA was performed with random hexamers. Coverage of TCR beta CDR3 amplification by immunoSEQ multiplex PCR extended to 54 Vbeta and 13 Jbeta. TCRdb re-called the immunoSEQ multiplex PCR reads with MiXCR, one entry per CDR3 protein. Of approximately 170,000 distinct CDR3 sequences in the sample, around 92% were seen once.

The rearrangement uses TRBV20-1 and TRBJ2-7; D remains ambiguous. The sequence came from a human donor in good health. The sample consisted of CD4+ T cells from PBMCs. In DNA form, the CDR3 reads TGCAGTGCTACCACCCCGGGCGCCTACGAGCAGTACTTC. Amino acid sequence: CSATTPGAYEQYF.